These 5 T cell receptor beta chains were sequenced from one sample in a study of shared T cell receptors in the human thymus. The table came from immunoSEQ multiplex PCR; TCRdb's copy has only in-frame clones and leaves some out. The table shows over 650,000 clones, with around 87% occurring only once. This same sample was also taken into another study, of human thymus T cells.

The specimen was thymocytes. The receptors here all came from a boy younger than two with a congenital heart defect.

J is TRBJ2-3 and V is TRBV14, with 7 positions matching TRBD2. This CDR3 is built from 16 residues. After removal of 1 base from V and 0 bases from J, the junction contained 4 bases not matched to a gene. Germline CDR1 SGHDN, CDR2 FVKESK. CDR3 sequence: CASSQALAASTDTQYF. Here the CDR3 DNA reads TGTGCCAGCAGCCAAGCTCTAGCGGCTAGCACAGATACGCAGTATTTT. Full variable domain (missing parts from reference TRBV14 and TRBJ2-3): EAGVTQFPSHSVIEKGQTVTLRCDPISGHDNLYWYRRVMGKEIKFLLHFVKESKQDESGMPNNRFLAERTGGTYSTLKVQPAELEDSGVYFCASSQALAASTDTQYFGPGTRLTVL.

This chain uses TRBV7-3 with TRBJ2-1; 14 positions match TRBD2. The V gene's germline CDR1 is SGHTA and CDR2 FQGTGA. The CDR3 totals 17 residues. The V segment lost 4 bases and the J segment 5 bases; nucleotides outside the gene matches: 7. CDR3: CASSSGLAGAFDNEQFF. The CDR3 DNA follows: TGTGCCAGCAGCTCGGGACTAGCGGGGGCATTTGACAATGAGCAGTTCTTC.

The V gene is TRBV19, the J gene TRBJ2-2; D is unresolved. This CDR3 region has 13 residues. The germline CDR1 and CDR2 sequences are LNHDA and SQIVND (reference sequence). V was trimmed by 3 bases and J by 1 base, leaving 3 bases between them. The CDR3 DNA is TGTGCCAGTAGTATCGGGAACACCGGGGAGCTGTTTTTT. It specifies CASSIGNTGELFF.

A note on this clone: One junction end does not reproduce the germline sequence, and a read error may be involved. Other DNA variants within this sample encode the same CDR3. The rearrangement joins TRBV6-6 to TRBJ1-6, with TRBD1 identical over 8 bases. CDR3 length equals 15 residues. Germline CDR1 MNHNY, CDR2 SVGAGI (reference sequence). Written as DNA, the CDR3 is TGTGCCAGCAGTTACGGACAGGGCCCTTATTCCCCCCTCCACTTT. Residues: CASSYGQGPYSPLHF.

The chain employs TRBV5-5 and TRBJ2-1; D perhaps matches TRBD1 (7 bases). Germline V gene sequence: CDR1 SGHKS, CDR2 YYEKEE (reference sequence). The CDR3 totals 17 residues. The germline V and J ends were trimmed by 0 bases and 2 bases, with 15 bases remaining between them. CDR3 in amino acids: CASSLVFGRGAYNEQFF. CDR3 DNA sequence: TGTGCCAGCAGCTTGGTATTCGGCAGGGGGGCCTACAATGAGCAGTTCTTC.